This T cell receptor (beta chain) was captured by sequencing in a study of cytomegalovirus exposure and HLA in healthy donors. About the research overall: From HLA-typed donors, an early data release held some 80 million unique TCRs. General observations from the study: Relative to equally common others, HLA-associated TCR beta chains showed greater clonal expansion in a later analysis.

For this clone: Its antigen is not identified. At one boundary the junction diverges from the germline segment, which might be a read error. Other nucleotide sequences from this sample produce the same CDR3.

The CDR3 length is 15 residues. CDR1 and CDR2 from the germline V gene are MDHEN and SYDVKM. In the PCR, 60 Vbeta and 13 Jbeta primers were used. Profiling relied on immunoSEQ multiplex PCR, and the TCRdb table lists in-frame clones only, not all of them. This sample carries 35,000 to 45,000 clones, about 47% of them seen once, and the ten largest clones take around 10%. The chain is built from TRBV28 and TRBJ2-7; tentatively, D is TRBD2 (6 bases). The clonotype comes from a human donor in good health. Sequenced material: PBMCs. The CDR3: CASSFFPGSIYEQYF. The CDR3 bases are TGTGCCAGCAGTTTCTTCCCCGGGAGTATTTACGAGCAGTACTTT. Looking up the rest from reference TRBV28 and TRBJ2-7 gives the full variable domain: DVKVTQSSRYLVKRTGEKVFLECVQDMDHENMFWYRQDPGLGLRLIYFSYDVKMKEKGDIPEGYSVSREKKERFSLILESASTNQTSMYLCASSFFPGSIYEQYFGPGTRLTVT.